One sample yielded the 28 T cell receptor beta chains listed below, sequenced in a study of blood T cell repertoires in COVID-19. The protocol was immunoSEQ multiplex PCR, while the TCRdb copy is restricted to in-frame clones and leaves out a portion. The table records 25,000 to 30,000 clones, around 83% of them present only once. Sequencing input: peripheral blood. These receptor sequences come from a human donor in a cohort sampled during active COVID-19.

This sequence joins TRBV4-2 and TRBJ2-5; 8 bases are shared with TRBD2. The V segment lost 3 bases and the J segment 5 bases; nucleotides outside the gene matches: 5. CDR1 is LGHNA and CDR2 is YNFKEQ in the germline V gene. There are 14 residues in the CDR3. CDR3 coding DNA: TGTGCCAGCAGCCAGACCGGGGGGGCGGAGACCCAGTACTTC. Amino acid sequence: CASSQTGGAETQYF.

The genes are TRBV19 and TRBJ2-7; 10 bases fit TRBD1. The germline gives CDR1 LNHDA, CDR2 SQIVND (reference sequence). This CDR3 has 17 amino acids. Unmatched junction bases numbered 19, after V lost 8 bases and J lost 6 bases. The CDR3 DNA reads as TGTGCCAGTGCCCCGGGACAGGGGTCAACGTGGGTAACCGAGCAGTACTTC. This translates into CASAPGQGSTWVTEQYF.

CDR3 coding DNA: TGTGCCAGCAGCTTAATACGGTACAGGGACGAGACCCAGTACTTC. Amino acids: CASSLIRYRDETQYF. The chain employs TRBV7-9 and TRBJ2-5, with TRBD1 as a possible D gene (6 bases). Trimming cost V 2 bases and J 5 bases, with 15 bases left between them. CDR3 length equals 15 residues. Germline loops: CDR1 SEHNR, CDR2 FQNEAQ (reference sequence). The variable domain in full, with the rest retrieved from reference TRBV7-9 and TRBJ2-5, is DTGVSQNPRHKITKRGQNVTFRCDPISEHNRLYWYRQTLGQGPEFLTYFQNEAQLEKSRLLSDRFSAERPKGSFSTLEIQRTEQGDSAMYLCASSLIRYRDETQYFGPGTRLLVL.

This chain connects TRBV2 to TRBJ1-2, with a possible D match to TRBD1 (5 bases). Germline V gives CDR1 SNHLY, CDR2 FYNNEI. Trimming shortened V by 2 bases and J by 4 bases, and 14 bases separated the two germline ends. There are 15 residues in the CDR3. The CDR3 region is CASSERTPSLYGYTF. The CDR3 DNA reads TGTGCCAGCAGTGAACGGACACCTTCCCTCTATGGCTACACCTTC.

The rearrangement joins TRBV7-9 to TRBJ1-6; no clear D gene. The CDR3 length is 16 residues. Germline V gene lookup returns CDR1 SEHNR and CDR2 FQNEAQ (reference sequence). Trimming shortened V by 5 bases and J by 0 bases, and 11 bases separated the two germline ends. The DNA for the CDR3 is TGTGCCAGCAGCCTTGGGCCGAGCTCCTATAATTCACCCCTCCACTTT. It codes for CASSLGPSSYNSPLHF. The full variable domain, its missing parts supplied by reference TRBV7-9 and TRBJ1-6, is DTGVSQNPRHKITKRGQNVTFRCDPISEHNRLYWYRQTLGQGPEFLTYFQNEAQLEKSRLLSDRFSAERPKGSFSTLEIQRTEQGDSAMYLCASSLGPSSYNSPLHFGNGTRLTVT.

This chain uses TRBV10-3 with TRBJ2-7; 10 bases fit TRBD2. This CDR3 comprises 16 residues. Trimming at V came to 4 bases and at J to 5 bases, leaving 11 bases not matched to a gene. Looked up from germline, CDR1 is ENHRY and CDR2 is SYGVKD. In nucleotides, the CDR3 is TGTGCCATCAGTGGCTCAGCGGGGGGGGTTAAGGACGAGCAGTACTTC. As protein: CAISGSAGGVKDEQYF.

This chain joins TRBV9 and TRBJ1-6; 8 nucleotides align to TRBD1. Trimming took 0 bases from V and 8 from J; bases not matched to a gene: 4. Per the germline V gene, CDR1 is SGDLS and CDR2 is YYNGEE. This CDR3 has 15 amino acids. CDR3 sequence: CASSVADRGYSPLHF. CDR3 bases: TGTGCCAGCAGCGTAGCAGACAGGGGTTATTCACCCCTCCACTTT.

This chain connects TRBV3-1 (or the pseudogene TRBV3-2) to TRBJ2-1, with D perhaps matching TRBD1 (6 bases). The CDR3 sequence is 12 residues long. Trimming stripped 7 bases from V and 10 bases from J, with 14 bases between. CDR1 and CDR2 (germline): LGHDT, YNNKEL (reference sequence). CDR3 in DNA: TGTGCCAGCATGAGGGACACAAGGGAGCAGTTCTTC. Encoded protein: CASMRDTREQFF.

The CDR3 sequence: CASSQDGGRNQPQHF. DNA of the CDR3: TGCGCCAGCAGCCAGGACGGGGGTCGCAATCAGCCCCAGCATTTT. The chain links TRBV5-1 to TRBJ1-5; TRBD1 is a possible D gene (5 bases). The CDR3 has 15 amino acids. The germline V gene encodes CDR1 SGHRS and CDR2 YFSETQ. The V end was cut by 4 bases, the J end by 2 bases, with 13 bases between.

J is TRBJ1-2 and V is TRBV4-1, with 12 bases matching TRBD1. The CDR3 contains 14 residues. Germline V gives CDR1 MGHRA, CDR2 YSYEKL. V lost 4 bases and J lost 8; bases outside the gene matches: 5. This CDR3 reads CASSLGQGAEGYTF. Here the CDR3 DNA reads TGCGCCAGCAGCCTGGGACAGGGGGCAGAAGGCTACACCTTC.

The V gene is TRBV27, the J gene TRBJ1-6; 8 bases map to TRBD1. V shed 5 bases, J shed 10 bases, and the junction held 7 bases outside the gene matches. The CDR3 runs 14 residues. Germline V lookup: CDR1 MNHEY, CDR2 SMNVEV (reference sequence). The CDR3 DNA reads TGTGCCAGCAGTCAAGGACAGGGCTGGTCACCCCTCCACTTT. It codes for CASSQGQGWSPLHF.

CDR3 residues: CSVPRSGNGYTF. CDR3 in DNA: TGCAGCGTCCCCAGGTCGGGGAATGGCTACACCTTC. The J gene is TRBJ1-2, the V gene TRBV29-1; no definite D call. Germline V gives CDR1 SQVTM, CDR2 ANQGSEA. The CDR3 sequence is 12 residues long. V dropped 6 bases and J dropped 6 bases, with 14 bases sitting between them.

This rearrangement joins TRBV18 to TRBJ1-2, with TRBD1 as a possible D gene (6 bases). Germline CDR1 KGHSH, CDR2 LQKENI. The CDR3 has 15 amino acids. V lost 3 bases to trimming and J lost 4 bases, with 15 bases between them. The CDR3 loop is CASSPDRPFPYGYTF. The CDR3 DNA is TGTGCCAGCTCACCGGACAGACCTTTCCCCTATGGCTACACCTTC. The entire variable domain, with the rest obtained from reference TRBV18 and TRBJ1-2, is as follows: NAGVMQNPRHLVRRRGQEARLRCSPMKGHSHVYWYRQLPEEGLKFMVYLQKENIIDESGMPKERFSAEFPKEGPSILRIQQVVRGDSAAYFCASSPDRPFPYGYTFGSGTRLTVV.

The J gene is TRBJ2-1, the V gene TRBV29-1; 8 bases map to TRBD2. Germline V gene sequence: CDR1 SQVTM, CDR2 ANQGSEA. The CDR3 contains 18 residues. Unmatched junction bases numbered 22, after V lost 6 bases and J lost 6 bases. CDR3 protein: CSVLRAGLTSVGTNEQFF. CDR3 nucleotides: TGCAGCGTCCTCCGGGCAGGACTGACTAGCGTCGGCACCAATGAGCAGTTCTTC.

V is TRBV18 and J is TRBJ1-4, with 10 positions matching TRBD1. The CDR3 extends over 15 amino acids. Germline trimming cut 4 bases from V and 6 bases from J; bases unmatched to any gene: 5. CDR1 is KGHSH, CDR2 LQKENI, per germline. CDR3 loop: CASSRIGTGDEKLFF. The CDR3 region has the DNA TGTGCCAGCTCACGGATCGGGACAGGGGATGAAAAACTGTTTTTT.

This sequence joins TRBV7-9 and TRBJ2-5, with 7 bases lining up with TRBD2. Germline assignment: CDR1 SEHNR and CDR2 FQNEAQ (reference sequence). The CDR3 length is 17 residues. V shed 0 bases, J shed 1 base, and the junction held 8 bases outside the gene matches. The CDR3 spells CASSLAASSGVQETQYF. CDR3 DNA: TGTGCCAGCAGCTTAGCCGCCTCGAGCGGGGTCCAAGAGACCCAGTACTTC.

The chain recombines TRBV19 with TRBJ2-2; TRBD2 agrees at 10 bases. Germline V lookup: CDR1 LNHDA, CDR2 SQIVND (reference sequence). The CDR3 sequence is 18 residues long. Trimming removed 5 bases from V and 0 bases from J; junction bases left unmatched: 9. The CDR3 DNA sequence: TGTGCCAGTAGTCCCCTTAAGAGCGGGGGGGCGAACACCGGGGAGCTGTTTTTT. Translating it yields CASSPLKSGGANTGELFF.

The J gene is TRBJ2-2, the V gene TRBV20-1; D may be TRBD1 (6 bases). The CDR3 covers 14 residues. The V gene's germline CDR1 is DFQATT and CDR2 SNEGSKA (reference sequence). V was pared by 3 bases and J by 1 base, with 9 bases between. The CDR3 loop reads CSASRQVNTGELFF. CDR3 DNA sequence: TGCAGTGCTAGTAGACAGGTGAACACCGGGGAGCTGTTTTTT.

The chain links TRBV5-6 to TRBJ2-7; 12 bases are shared with TRBD1. CDR1 is SGHDT, CDR2 YYEEEE, per germline. The CDR3 length is 18 residues. J lost 2 bases, V lost 4 bases, and 13 bases had no gene match. CDR3 nucleotide sequence: TGTGCCAGCAGCCCTGGGGTGGGGGGACAGGGGGCTCCCTACGAGCAGTACTTC. Translating gives CASSPGVGGQGAPYEQYF.

The chain recombines TRBV7-9 with TRBJ2-3; 8 bases fit TRBD2. Germline V gene data show CDR1 as SEHNR and CDR2 as FQNEAQ (reference sequence). The length of the CDR3 is 16 residues. V was clipped by 4 bases and J by 1 base; unmatched bases: 7. The CDR3 is CASSSLAGLGTDTQYF. CDR3 bases: TGTGCCAGCAGCTCCTTAGCGGGATTAGGCACAGATACGCAGTATTTT.

This clone was picked up a small number of times. This chain connects TRBV21-1 to TRBJ2-2; the table's D call TRBD1 went unverified against the DNA. TRBV21-1 is listed as a pseudogene. The CDR3 length is 14 residues. CDR3: CASSNWQNTGELFF. CDR3 nucleotides: TGTGCCAGCAGCAATTGGCAGAACACCGGGGAGCTGTTTTTT.

V is TRBV24-1 and J is TRBJ2-4; D is unclear. V was pared by 1 base and J by 1 base, with 10 bases between. There are 16 residues in the CDR3. The V gene's germline CDR1 is KGHDR and CDR2 SFDVKD. The DNA of the CDR3 is TGTGCCACCAGTGATTTTCGAGGTATGGCCAAAAACATTCAGTACTTC. It yields the protein CATSDFRGMAKNIQYF.

The chain joins TRBV7-3 to TRBJ2-5; TRBD2 is a possible D gene (6 bases). The germline gives CDR1 SGHTA, CDR2 FQGTGA. This CDR3 region has 14 residues. V shed 5 bases and J shed 5 bases, with 15 bases lying between them. DNA of the CDR3: TGTGCCAGCAGCCCCGGGGCGGGGAGGGAGACCCAGTACTTC. It yields the protein CASSPGAGRETQYF.

The chain couples TRBV5-1 to TRBJ2-2; 9 bases line up with TRBD2. CDR1 is SGHRS and CDR2 is YFSETQ in the germline V gene. V was pared by 2 bases and J by 4 bases, with 3 bases of the junction left unmatched. The CDR3 has 15 amino acids. The CDR3 region is CASSLETSGTGELFF. As DNA, the CDR3 is TGCGCCAGCAGCTTAGAGACTAGCGGCACCGGGGAGCTGTTTTTT.

The J gene is TRBJ1-3, the V gene TRBV5-1; D remains ambiguous. Trimming cost V 0 bases and J 0 bases, with 10 bases left between them. Germline loops: CDR1 SGHRS, CDR2 YFSETQ. The CDR3 is 16 residues long. CDR3 DNA: TGCGCCAGCAGCTTGGGTGGCAGTCACTCTGGAAACACCATATATTTT. Amino acids: CASSLGGSHSGNTIYF.

This chain uses TRBV2 with TRBJ2-5, with a possible D match to TRBD1 (5 bases). The germline V gene has CDR1 SNHLY and CDR2 FYNNEI. The CDR3 spans 15 residues. The ends were cut back, 1 base at V and 0 bases at J, with 9 bases in the middle. The CDR3 here is CASSEGPGYQETQYF. In DNA form, the CDR3 reads TGTGCCAGCAGTGAAGGTCCAGGGTACCAAGAGACCCAGTACTTC.

The chain recombines TRBV11-3 with TRBJ2-5; 7 nucleotides agree with TRBD2. Germline assignment: CDR1 SGHNT and CDR2 YENEEA. The CDR3 totals 15 residues. Trimming at V came to 0 bases and at J to 5 bases, leaving 6 bases not matched to a gene. The CDR3 coding sequence is TGTGCCAGCAGCTTAGAGGGAGGGGCAAGCGAGACCCAGTACTTC. Encoded protein: CASSLEGGASETQYF. The full variable domain, rest sourced from reference TRBV11-3 and TRBJ2-5, is EAGVVQSPRYKIIEKKQPVAFWCNPISGHNTLYWYLQNLGQGPELLIRYENEEAVDDSQLPKDRFSAERLKGVDSTLKIQPAELGDSAVYLCASSLEGGASETQYFGPGTRLLVL.

On this clone: At one end the junction does not follow the germline gene, possibly because of a read error. The CDR3 coding sequence is TGTGCCATCGGGTCTGGGGTCACCGGGGAGCCGTTTTTT. Protein sequence: CAIGSGVTGEPFF. The rearrangement uses TRBV10-3 and TRBJ2-2, with D perhaps TRBD2 (5 bases). Germline lookup yields CDR1 ENHRY and CDR2 SYGVKD. This CDR3 comprises 13 residues.